This T cell receptor (beta chain) is drawn from a study of T cell responses to AZD1222 COVID-19 vaccine. Overall study context: Doses given second, at about 4 or about 12 weeks, were pooled.

Here immunoSEQ multiplex PCR was the method, and the copy in TCRdb shows in-frame clones only, minus some. This table has more than 140,000 clones, more than 75% appearing once. The study's findings and limits: Of the AZD1222 recipients, only 6 or 7 were seropositive at baseline. Vaccine-associated CD4 TCRs ranged over spike, dominating at 160-218 and 743-854. Females outnumbered males among donors, who were mostly white British; clonal diversity was possibly underestimated.

Per the germline V gene, CDR1 is SGHDT and CDR2 is YYEEEE. Trimming shortened V by 4 bases and J by 8 bases, and 9 bases separated the two germline ends. This CDR3 contains 11 residues. As to this clone: The target antigen is unknown.

The material sequenced was peripheral blood, taken on day 0 of AZD1222 vaccination. This chain joins TRBV5-6 and TRBJ1-2, with D unresolved. The clonotype originates from an adult in good health. The CDR3 loop is CASSGRVGYTF. In DNA, the CDR3 is TGTGCCAGCAGCGGACGGGTCGGCTACACCTTC.